The entry below gives a single T cell receptor beta chain sequence along with its context. Its antigen is as yet unknown. The same CDR3 arises from other DNA sequences in this sample as well. This entry is derived from a study of cytomegalovirus exposure and HLA in healthy donors. Study-wide points: Certain sequence variants were highly shared and formed a cluster, and this cluster was likely a sequencing artifact. Indistinguishable V segments, including TRBV6-2 and TRBV6-3, were excluded. Later analysis demonstrated an association between a missense DCLRE1C variant and TCR beta V- and J-gene trimming. Rare TCR sequences dominated, though some public TCRs recurred in many donors.

V lost 7 bases to trimming and J lost 1 base, with 7 bases between them. CDR3 length: 11 amino acids. Germline CDR1 DFQATT, CDR2 SNEGSKA (reference sequence). PCR used 60 Vbeta primers and 13 Jbeta primers. Only in-frame clones appear in the TCRdb table, and some are missing; sequencing was by immunoSEQ multiplex PCR. Altogether about 160,000 clones are present, around 79% being singletons, with the ten largest covering 2.1%. The genes are TRBV20-1 and TRBJ1-1; tentative D call: TRBD1 (5 bases). The sequence derives from a man aged 40-55 years in good health and CMV-seronegative. Sample: PBMCs. This CDR3 reads CSGDRNTEAFF. Written as DNA, the CDR3 is TGCAGTGGAGACAGGAACACTGAAGCTTTCTTT.